The 24 T cell receptor beta chains given below trace back to one sample, sequenced in a study of blood T cell repertoires in COVID-19. TCRdb keeps only in-frame clones here, not all; method: immunoSEQ multiplex PCR. Of around 60,000 clones in the sample, around 89% are singletons; the top ten hold about 13%. Specimen: peripheral blood. These receptors were collected from a man in his sixties with active COVID-19.

This clone occurred once. The chain is built from TRBV6-4 and TRBJ1-2; 8 nucleotides align to TRBD1. This CDR3 has 14 residues. The germline CDR1 and CDR2 sequences are MRHNA and SNTAGT. With V trimmed by 1 base and J by 7 bases, 5 bases remained unmatched. This CDR3 reads CASSDLGQGGGYTF. For the CDR3, the DNA is TGTGCCAGCAGTGACTTAGGACAGGGCGGTGGCTACACCTTC.

In DNA, the CDR3 is TGTGCCAGCGCCTCTTTAGCGGGGGCCAGAGATACGCAGTATTTT. Residues: CASASLAGARDTQYF. The chain couples TRBV2 to TRBJ2-3, with 9 positions matching TRBD2. The germline V gene has CDR1 SNHLY and CDR2 FYNNEI. V dropped 8 bases and J dropped 5; count of bases not matched to a gene: 11. The CDR3 is 15 residues long.

The chain uses TRBV2 and TRBJ2-1; TRBD2 matches 11 bases. The CDR3 covers 14 residues. Germline CDR1 and CDR2: SNHLY and FYNNEI. V was pared by 6 bases and J by 10 bases, with 8 bases of the junction left unmatched. The CDR3 spells CASSPSTSGREQFF. Written as DNA, the CDR3 is TGTGCCAGCAGCCCATCCACTAGCGGGAGAGAGCAGTTCTTC.

This clone came up once. The V call is TRBV7-8, the J call TRBJ1-2; possible D gene TRBD1, 6 bases. This CDR3 is 13 amino acids long. Trimming took 5 bases from V and 6 from J, leaving 13 bases between them. Looked up from germline, CDR1 is SGHVS and CDR2 is FQNEAQ. CDR3 protein: CASSPTGLHGYTF. DNA of the CDR3: TGTGCCAGCAGCCCCACAGGGTTGCATGGCTACACCTTC.

The J gene is TRBJ2-1, the V gene TRBV4-1, with D perhaps TRBD1 (5 bases). The CDR3 extends over 15 amino acids. Germline CDR1 is MGHRA and CDR2 is YSYEKL. V dropped 1 base and J dropped 5 bases, with 12 bases sitting between them. CDR3 loop: CASSQVPTDNNEQFF. The CDR3 DNA is TGCGCCAGCAGCCAAGTTCCTACGGACAACAATGAGCAGTTCTTC.

This clone was recorded a few times. This chain joins TRBV24-1 and TRBJ2-5, with 8 bases aligning to TRBD1. The germline V gene has CDR1 KGHDR and CDR2 SFDVKD. V trimming: 4 bases; J trimming: 3 bases; junction bases outside the gene matches: 9. The CDR3 is 16 amino acids. CDR3 DNA: TGTGCCACCAGTGACTCAGGACAGGGCGGGAAAGAGACCCAGTACTTC. Its protein product is CATSDSGQGGKETQYF.

This chain uses TRBV13 with TRBJ2-3, with TRBD2 matching over 8 bases. This CDR3 region has 15 residues. Germline CDR1 PRHDT, CDR2 FYEKMQ (reference sequence). With V trimmed by 2 bases and J by 4 bases, 5 bases remained unmatched. CDR3 region: CASSLRGGLADTQYF. CDR3 nucleotides: TGTGCCAGCAGCTTACGGGGGGGACTCGCAGATACGCAGTATTTT.

This clone has a single count. The chain employs TRBV10-1 and TRBJ2-1; 7 bases align to TRBD1. CDR1 and CDR2 from the germline V gene are WNHNN and SYGVQD (reference sequence). Losses at the gene ends were 2 bases for V and 6 bases for J; bases not matched to a gene: 13. CDR3 length: 17 amino acids. The CDR3, as DNA: TGCGCCAGCAGTGAGGACCGAGACAGGGAAGGTCCCAATGAGCAGTTCTTC. It translates to CASSEDRDREGPNEQFF.

This clone was detected only once. The V gene is TRBV28, the J gene TRBJ1-2; D not resolved. The CDR3 runs 13 residues. V was pared by 5 bases and J by 1 base, with 8 bases between. Per germline, CDR1 MDHEN and CDR2 SYDVKM. The DNA for the CDR3 is TGTGCCAGCAGTATGGCCAATAACTATGGCTACACCTTC. Translated, it gives CASSMANNYGYTF.

The rearrangement links TRBV28 to TRBJ1-2; D gene unclear. CDR3 length: 12 amino acids. CDR1 and CDR2 from the germline V gene are MDHEN and SYDVKM. Trimming took 3 bases from V and 8 from J, leaving 10 bases between them. The CDR3 spells CASSFGSAGYTF. The DNA of the CDR3 is TGTGCCAGCAGTTTTGGTAGTGCAGGCTACACCTTC.

This chain uses TRBV5-1 with TRBJ2-1; D ambiguous. Trimming stripped 0 bases from V and 0 bases from J, with 10 bases between. Per germline, CDR1 SGHRS and CDR2 YFSETQ. This CDR3 is 16 amino acids long. The CDR3 here is CASSLAPRSSYNEQFF. CDR3 in DNA: TGCGCCAGCAGCTTGGCCCCTCGGAGCTCCTACAATGAGCAGTTCTTC. Drawing the rest from reference TRBV5-1 and TRBJ2-1, the complete variable domain is KAGVTQTPRYLIKTRGQQVTLSCSPISGHRSVSWYQQTPGQGLQFLFEYFSETQRNKGNFPGRFSGRQFSNSRSEMNVSTLELGDSALYLCASSLAPRSSYNEQFFGPGTRLTVL.

This sequence joins TRBV10-3 and TRBJ2-2; 8 positions agree with TRBD1. Per the germline V gene, CDR1 is ENHRY and CDR2 is SYGVKD. The CDR3 has 15 amino acids. Trimming cost V 6 bases and J 0 bases; bases outside gene matches: 3. CDR3 coding DNA: TGTGCCATCAGACCGGGACAGGCGAACACCGGGGAGCTGTTTTTT. This encodes CAIRPGQANTGELFF.

V usage is TRBV10-3 and J usage is TRBJ2-7; TRBD2 matches 14 bases. J was trimmed by 2 bases and V by 7 bases; bases with no gene match: 13. Germline values: CDR1 ENHRY, CDR2 SYGVKD. CDR3 length: 18 amino acids. Written as DNA, the CDR3 is TGTGCCATCAATTCCGGGACTAGCGGGGGTCGAGGCCCCTACGAGCAGTACTTC. Its protein is CAINSGTSGGRGPYEQYF.

Here the CDR3 DNA reads TGTGCCAGTAGTACCCAACAGGGTCCACACACAGATACGCAGTATTTT. Amino acids: CASSTQQGPHTDTQYF. The chain links TRBV19 to TRBJ2-3; a weak D match, TRBD1 (6 bases). The germline gives CDR1 LNHDA, CDR2 SQIVND (reference sequence). The CDR3 runs 16 residues. The V and J ends lost 4 bases and 2 bases respectively, with 16 bases between them.

The V call is TRBV5-1, the J call TRBJ2-1, with 9 positions matching TRBD2. CDR1 and CDR2 (germline): SGHRS, YFSETQ. With V trimmed by 0 bases and J by 9 bases, 7 bases remained unmatched. This CDR3 has 15 residues. DNA for the CDR3: TGCGCCAGCAGCTTGGGCCTAGCGGGAAGTGGTGAGCAGTTCTTC. Translating gives CASSLGLAGSGEQFF.

This clone was observed many times. The chain recombines TRBV7-2 with TRBJ1-5, with TRBD1 matching over 7 bases. Per germline, CDR1 SGHTA and CDR2 FQGNSA. This CDR3 contains 15 residues. V was clipped by 3 bases and J by 6 bases; unmatched bases: 8. CDR3 loop: CASSLRGRESQPQHF. The CDR3 coding sequence is TGTGCCAGCAGCTTGAGGGGGCGCGAGAGTCAGCCCCAGCATTTT. The full variable domain, in which reference TRBV7-2 and TRBJ1-5 provide the parts outside the CDR3, is GAGVSQSPSNKVTEKGKDVELRCDPISGHTALYWYRQSLGQGLEFLIYFQGNSAPDKSGLPSDRFSAERTGGSVSTLTIQRTQQEDSAVYLCASSLRGRESQPQHFGDGTRLSIL.

This chain uses TRBV19 with TRBJ2-7; 8 bases align to TRBD1. The CDR3 length is 15 residues. Looked up from germline, CDR1 is LNHDA and CDR2 is SQIVND (reference sequence). V trimming: 7 bases; J trimming: 2 bases; junction bases outside the gene matches: 10. The CDR3 DNA follows: TGTGCCAGTAATACACCGGGACAGGTCCCCTACGAGCAGTACTTC. Amino acid sequence: CASNTPGQVPYEQYF.

The chain combines TRBV19 with TRBJ1-1, with D possibly TRBD1 on 6 matching bases. CDR3 length equals 13 residues. Germline CDR1 and CDR2: LNHDA and SQIVND (reference sequence). Trimming stripped 8 bases from V and 9 bases from J, with 19 bases between. CDR3 nucleotide sequence: TGTGCCAGTCAAAAGACAGGATTCGTTAAAGCTTTCTTT. It yields the protein CASQKTGFVKAFF.

The chain links TRBV5-6 to TRBJ1-4, with TRBD1 matching over 10 bases. After removal of 4 bases from V and 4 bases from J, the junction contained 7 bases not matched to a gene. The CDR3 is 16 amino acids. CDR1 and CDR2 from the germline V gene are SGHDT and YYEEEE. For the CDR3, the DNA is TGTGCCAGCAGCCGTACGACAGGGGGCTTTAATGAAAAACTGTTTTTT. Amino acids: CASSRTTGGFNEKLFF.

The CDR3 spells CATSRLSSGSYNEQFF. The CDR3 bases are TGTGCCACCAGCAGACTTTCTAGCGGATCCTACAATGAGCAGTTCTTC. The J gene is TRBJ2-1, the V gene TRBV15; TRBD2 agrees at 7 bases. The germline gives CDR1 LNHNV, CDR2 YYDKDF (reference sequence). CDR3 length: 16 residues. V was pared by 2 bases and J by 1 base, with 5 bases of the junction left unmatched.

The V call is TRBV15, the J call TRBJ1-6; possibly TRBD1 for D (5 bases). V was shortened by 1 base and J by 8 bases, with 9 bases between the two germline ends. Germline V gene lookup returns CDR1 LNHNV and CDR2 YYDKDF (reference sequence). The CDR3 loop spans 14 amino acids. The CDR3: CATSRAQGDSPLHF. DNA for the CDR3: TGTGCCACCAGCAGAGCCCAGGGTGATTCACCCCTCCACTTT. Filled out from reference TRBV15 and TRBJ1-6, the complete variable domain reads DAMVIQNPRYQVTQFGKPVTLSCSQTLNHNVMYWYQQKSSQAPKLLFHYYDKDFNNEADTPDNFQSRRPNTSFCFLDIRSPGLGDTAMYLCATSRAQGDSPLHFGNGTRLTVT.

The rearrangement links TRBV6-5 to TRBJ1-1; D gene uncertain. The CDR3 consists of 12 residues. Deletions cut 6 bases from V and 8 bases from J, with 13 bases between. Germline assignment: CDR1 MNHEY and CDR2 SVGAGI. The CDR3 reads CASSMWGGEAFF. CDR3 in DNA: TGTGCCAGCAGCATGTGGGGAGGGGAAGCTTTCTTT.

The chain couples TRBV7-6 to TRBJ2-7, with D tentatively TRBD1 (5 bases). The germline V and J ends were trimmed by 5 bases and 2 bases, with 16 bases remaining between them. CDR3 size: 15 residues. The V gene's germline CDR1 is SGHVS and CDR2 FNYEAQ. The CDR3 sequence is CASSRTVQGAYEQYF. The CDR3 region has the DNA TGTGCCAGCAGCCGTACCGTACAAGGGGCCTACGAGCAGTACTTC.

V gene TRBV7-3 combines with J gene TRBJ2-2; D unresolved. CDR1 SGHTA and CDR2 FQGTGA come from the germline V gene. Between the trimmed V and J ends, which lost 5 bases and 7 bases, there was a span of 8 bases. The CDR3 totals 12 residues. CDR3 loop: CASSPPGGELFF. CDR3 sequence (DNA): TGTGCCAGCAGCCCCCCAGGCGGGGAGCTGTTTTTT.